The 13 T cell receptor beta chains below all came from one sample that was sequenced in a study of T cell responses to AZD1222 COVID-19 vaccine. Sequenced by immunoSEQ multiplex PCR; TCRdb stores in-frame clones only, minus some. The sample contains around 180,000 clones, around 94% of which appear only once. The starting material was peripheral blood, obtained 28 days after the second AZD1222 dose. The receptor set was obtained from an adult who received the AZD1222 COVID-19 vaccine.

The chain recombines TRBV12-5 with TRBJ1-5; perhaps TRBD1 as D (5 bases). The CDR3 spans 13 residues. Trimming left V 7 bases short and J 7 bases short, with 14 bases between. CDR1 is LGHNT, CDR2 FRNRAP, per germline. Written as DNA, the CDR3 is TGTGCTAGTGTCTGGGGCGGAGGGCAGCCCCAGCATTTT. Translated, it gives CASVWGGGQPQHF.

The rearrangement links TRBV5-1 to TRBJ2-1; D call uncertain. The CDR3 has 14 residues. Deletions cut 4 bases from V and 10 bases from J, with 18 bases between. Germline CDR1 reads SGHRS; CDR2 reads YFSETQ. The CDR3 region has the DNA TGCGCCAGCAGCCCCGTGCGACGAGGTATAGAGCAGTTCTTC. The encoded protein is CASSPVRRGIEQFF.

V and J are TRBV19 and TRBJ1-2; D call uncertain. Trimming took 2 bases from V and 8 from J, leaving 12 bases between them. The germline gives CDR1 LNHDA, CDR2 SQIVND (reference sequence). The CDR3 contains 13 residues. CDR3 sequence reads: CASSILSLDGYTF. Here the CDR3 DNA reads TGTGCCAGTAGTATATTAAGCTTAGACGGCTACACCTTC.

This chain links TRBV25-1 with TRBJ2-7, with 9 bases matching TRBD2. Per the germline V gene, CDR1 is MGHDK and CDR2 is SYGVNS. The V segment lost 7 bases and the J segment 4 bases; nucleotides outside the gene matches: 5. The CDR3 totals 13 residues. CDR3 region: CASNGREGYEQYF. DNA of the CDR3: TGTGCCAGCAACGGGCGGGAGGGTTACGAGCAGTACTTC.

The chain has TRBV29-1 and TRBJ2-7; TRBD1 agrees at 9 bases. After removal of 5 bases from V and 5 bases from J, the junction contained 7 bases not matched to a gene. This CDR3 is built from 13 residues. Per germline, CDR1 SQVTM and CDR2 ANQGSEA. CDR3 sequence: CSVLGTGWNEQYF. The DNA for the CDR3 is TGCAGCGTTTTAGGGACAGGGTGGAACGAGCAGTACTTC.

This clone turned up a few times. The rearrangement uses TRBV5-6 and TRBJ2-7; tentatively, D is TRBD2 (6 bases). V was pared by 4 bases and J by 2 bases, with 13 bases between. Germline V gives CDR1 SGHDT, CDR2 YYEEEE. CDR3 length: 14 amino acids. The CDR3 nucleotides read TGTGCCAGCAGCCGACTAGTGTTTCCCTACGAGCAGTACTTC. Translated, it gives CASSRLVFPYEQYF.

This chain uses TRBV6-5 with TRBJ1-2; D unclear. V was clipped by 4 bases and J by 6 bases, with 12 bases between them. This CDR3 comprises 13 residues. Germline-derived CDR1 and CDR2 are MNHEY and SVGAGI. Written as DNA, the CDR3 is TGTGCCAGCAGTTCCGTTGGTCAGCATGGCTACACCTTC. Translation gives CASSSVGQHGYTF.

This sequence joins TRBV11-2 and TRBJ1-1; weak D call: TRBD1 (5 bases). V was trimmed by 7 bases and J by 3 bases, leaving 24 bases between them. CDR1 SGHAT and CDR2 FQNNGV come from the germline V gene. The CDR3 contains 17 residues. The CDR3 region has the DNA TGTGCCAGCATCAACCTGGGGGTCTCAGGCGTGGACACTGAAGCTTTCTTT. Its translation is CASINLGVSGVDTEAFF.

The CDR3: CASSPPGGGNQPQHF. The CDR3 DNA follows: TGTGCCAGCAGCCCCCCGGGAGGGGGCAATCAGCCCCAGCATTTT. The genes are TRBV3-1 (or the pseudogene TRBV3-2) and TRBJ1-5; D possibly corresponds to TRBD1 (5 bases). In germline, CDR1 is LGHDT, CDR2 YNNKEL (reference sequence). Trimming stripped 4 bases from V and 2 bases from J, with 12 bases between. This CDR3 is built from 15 residues.

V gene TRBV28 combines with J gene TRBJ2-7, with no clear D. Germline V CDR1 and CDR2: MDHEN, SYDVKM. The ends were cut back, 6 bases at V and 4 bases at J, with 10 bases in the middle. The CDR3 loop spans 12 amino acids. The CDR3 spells CASSSSRYEQYF. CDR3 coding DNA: TGTGCCAGCAGCTCATCAAGGTACGAGCAGTACTTC.

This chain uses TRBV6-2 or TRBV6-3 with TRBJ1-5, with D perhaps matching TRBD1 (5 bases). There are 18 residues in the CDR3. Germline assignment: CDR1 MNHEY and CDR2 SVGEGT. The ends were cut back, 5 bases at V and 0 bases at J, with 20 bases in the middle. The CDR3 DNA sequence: TGTGCCAGCAGTACCCTCCTAAGAGGGGATCGTAGCAATCAGCCCCAGCATTTT. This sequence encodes CASSTLLRGDRSNQPQHF.

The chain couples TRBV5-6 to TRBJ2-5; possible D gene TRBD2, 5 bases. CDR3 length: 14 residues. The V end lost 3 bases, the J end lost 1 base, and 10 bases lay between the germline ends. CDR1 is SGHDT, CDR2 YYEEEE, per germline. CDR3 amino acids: CASSWRLTQETQYF. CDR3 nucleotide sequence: TGTGCCAGCAGCTGGCGACTAACCCAAGAGACCCAGTACTTC. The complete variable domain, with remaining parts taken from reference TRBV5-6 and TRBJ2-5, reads DAGVTQSPTHLIKTRGQQVTLRCSPKSGHDTVSWYQQALGQGPQFIFQYYEEEERQRGNFPDRFSGHQFPNYSSELNVNALLLGDSALYLCASSWRLTQETQYFGPGTRLLVL.

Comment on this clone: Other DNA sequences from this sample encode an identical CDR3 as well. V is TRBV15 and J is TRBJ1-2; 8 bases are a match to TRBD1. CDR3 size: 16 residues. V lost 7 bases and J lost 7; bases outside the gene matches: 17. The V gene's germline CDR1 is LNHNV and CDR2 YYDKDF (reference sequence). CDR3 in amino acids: CATMRSGQVLSGGYTF. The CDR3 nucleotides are TGTGCCACCATGAGGTCGGGACAGGTCTTATCGGGTGGCTACACCTTC.